This T cell receptor beta chain stems from a study of control samples from healthy donors and cancer patients. Germline CDR1 and CDR2: MGHDK and SYGVNS. The CDR3 has 16 residues. V dropped 2 bases and J dropped 6 bases, with 16 bases sitting between them. Some clones are missing from TCRdb's copy, which holds only in-frame ones; the method was immunoSEQ multiplex PCR. Of some 150,000 clones listed, 94% are singletons. This TCR came from a middle-aged man in good health. The chain uses TRBV25-1 and TRBJ1-4; D uncertain. The source material was blood. CDR3 residues: CASSEPSGSPYEKLFF. The CDR3 DNA reads as TGTGCCAGCAGTGAACCCTCCGGCAGTCCATATGAAAAACTGTTTTTT.